This T cell receptor (beta chain) was found in a study of PD-1 blockade in classical Hodgkin lymphoma. Profiling relied on immunoSEQ multiplex PCR, and the TCRdb table lists in-frame clones only, not all of them. The table lists about 19,000 clones, 70% to 80% of them singletons. There was relapse after autologous stem cell transplantation in every patient, and there was variation in brentuximab vedotin exposure. Reported best responses ranged across complete response, partial response or progressive disease. Study results and caveats: Before treatment, complete responders showed about the same diversity as newly diagnosed patients. CD4+ TCR diversity, unlike CD8+, rose significantly by C4D1. Newly diagnosed patients reportedly trailed healthy donors in baseline TCR diversity.

A note on this clone: Its antigen remains unknown.

There are 12 residues in the CDR3. The germline V gene encodes CDR1 MNHNY and CDR2 SVGAGI (reference sequence). Trimming removed 4 bases from V and 6 bases from J, with 9 bases in between. The chain carries TRBV6-6 and TRBJ1-1; D is possibly TRBD1 (5 bases). The specimen was peripheral blood mononuclear cells (PBMCs), collected before the second cycle of nivolumab. This TCR was sampled from a human donor with classical Hodgkin lymphoma. The CDR3 sequence is CASSFWGAEAFF. CDR3 coding DNA: TGTGCCAGCAGTTTCTGGGGGGCTGAAGCTTTCTTT.